This is a list of T cell receptor beta chains from one sample in a study of early T cells in non-severe SARS-CoV-2 infection. MiXCR was run by TCRdb on the 5' RACE reads, yielding one entry per CDR3 protein. The sample gives more than 30,000 distinct CDR3 sequences, approximately 7.1% of which show up once; less than 15% is in the top ten. The sample in question was whole blood, obtained at baseline. The origin of the receptors is an adult who was a healthcare worker with PCR-confirmed SARS-CoV-2 infection or an uninfected control (not recorded which). Each CDR3 is given with its conserved first and last residue. The D gene is left open where the match is weak. Not all rows give a size; the values are once, few, many and, for expanded clones, a class.

d_gene,abundance,j_gene,v_gene,CDR3nt,CDR3aa
-,many,TRBJ2-1,TRBV7-3,TGTGCCAGCAGCTTAATGGGGGCAGGGGAGGACAATGAGCAGTTCTTC,CASSLMGAGEDNEQFF
TRBD2,few,TRBJ2-1,TRBV7-9,TGTGCCAGCAGCTTACGGGAGGGCCTTGAGCAGTTCTTC,CASSLREGLEQFF
-,-,TRBJ1-3,TRBV4-2,TGTGCCAGCAGCCTAAACGCCGTCGGGTCTCTAGGAAACACCATATATTTT,CASSLNAVGSLGNTIYF
-,-,TRBJ1-6,TRBV27,TGTGCCAGCAGTTTGGAGGGTATCTCCCTATCACCCCTCCACTTT,CASSLEGISLSPLHF
-,many,TRBJ1-1,TRBV29-1,TGCAGCGTTGAAGATCCCGCCGGCGGGGGTTTT,CSVEDPAGGGF
-,-,TRBJ1-5,TRBV5-6,TGTGCCAGCAGCTTACCATACCAGGGATCGGGGCGAAGCAATCAGCCCCAGCATTTT,CASSLPYQGSGRSNQPQHF
-,-,TRBJ1-2,TRBV20-1,TGCAGTGCAGCCTCAAGGGAGTTTTACTATGGCTACACCTTC,CSAASREFYYGYTF
TRBD1,many,TRBJ1-1,TRBV4-1,TGCGCCAGCAGCCAATCAGGGGGCACTGAAGCTTTCTTT,CASSQSGGTEAFF
-,many,TRBJ2-3,TRBV29-1,TGCAGCGTTGAAGATAGACTAGTTTCCAGCACAGATACGCAGTATTTT,CSVEDRLVSSTDTQYF
-,few,TRBJ2-1,TRBV11-3,TGTGCCAGCGGAATGTACAATGAGCAGTTCTTC,CASGMYNEQFF
TRBD1,many,TRBJ1-2,TRBV27,TGTGCCAGCAGTTCCCGACAGGGGGCTAGGGATGGCTACACCTTC,CASSSRQGARDGYTF
TRBD2,-,TRBJ2-5,TRBV3-1,TGTGCCAGCAGCCAAACTAGCGGGAACCAAGAGACCCAGTACTTC,CASSQTSGNQETQYF
TRBD2,medium-sized,TRBJ2-7,TRBV18,TGTGCCAGCTCACCGCGACTAGCGGGAGGCTATACCTACGAGCAGTACTTC,CASSPRLAGGYTYEQYF
-,many,TRBJ1-1,TRBV7-3,TGTGCCAGCAGCCCTGGACAAAAGAACACTGAAGCTTTCTTT,CASSPGQKNTEAFF
-,many,TRBJ2-6,TRBV19,TGTGCCAGTAGTTCGGCGACGTCTGGGGCCAACGTCCTGACTTTC,CASSSATSGANVLTF
-,many,TRBJ1-6,TRBV3-1,TGTGCCAGCAGCCACGCGGACAGCTCCTATAATTCACCCCTCCACTTT,CASSHADSSYNSPLHF
-,many,TRBJ2-3,TRBV6-4,TGTGCCAGCAGTGACGGGAGGACTAGCACAGATACGCAGTATTTT,CASSDGRTSTDTQYF
-,many,TRBJ1-5,TRBV7-9,TGTGCCAGCAGCCTCCTCGACAATCAGCCCCAGCATTTT,CASSLLDNQPQHF
-,many,TRBJ2-5,TRBV5-6,TGTGCCAGCAGTTGGATGATGGAGACCCAGTACTTC,CASSWMMETQYF
-,-,TRBJ2-6,TRBV5-4,TGTGCCAGCAGCAGGGATTCTGGGGCCAACGTCCTGACTTTC,CASSRDSGANVLTF
TRBD2,many,TRBJ2-1,TRBV10-2,TGCGCCAGCAGGGGGCTAGCGGGGCACAATGAGCAGTTCTTC,CASRGLAGHNEQFF
-,many,TRBJ2-6,TRBV6-5,TGTGCCAGCAGTTACTCCTTCCTCTCTGGGGCCAACGTCCTGACTTTC,CASSYSFLSGANVLTF
-,few,TRBJ1-6,TRBV11-2,TGTGCCAGCAGCTTAGAGAACACCCCAAATTCACCCCTCCACTTT,CASSLENTPNSPLHF
-,many,TRBJ2-1,TRBV18,TGTGCCAGCTCACCACCGTCCATCTCCTACAATGAGCAGTTCTTC,CASSPPSISYNEQFF
-,-,TRBJ2-3,TRBV12-3/TRBV12-4,TGTGCCAGCAGCAAGGAGCGCTCATCGGGCGGAGATACGCAGTATTTT,CASSKERSSGGDTQYF
-,-,TRBJ2-2,TRBV7-8,TGTGCCAGCAGCTTAGCTTCGGGTGCCGGGGAGCTGTTTTTT,CASSLASGAGELFF
TRBD2,few,TRBJ2-7,TRBV3-1,TGTGCCAGCAGCCAAGGACTAGCGGGAGCCCGGGAGCAGTACTTC,CASSQGLAGAREQYF
TRBD1,-,TRBJ1-3,TRBV12-3/TRBV12-4,TGTGCCAGCAGTCACAGGGGACAGACTGGAAACACCATATATTTT,CASSHRGQTGNTIYF
-,few,TRBJ2-1,TRBV6-4,TGTGCCAGCAGCCCCCAGGCGGGCAGTTCCTACAATGAGCAGTTCTTC,CASSPQAGSSYNEQFF
TRBD2,-,TRBJ2-5,TRBV10-3,TGTGCCACCGGGACTAGCGAGGTAGAGACCCAGTACTTC,CATGTSEVETQYF
TRBD1,many,TRBJ1-2,TRBV6-6,TGTGCCAGCAGACCAGACAGGGGTGCTGGCTACACCTTC,CASRPDRGAGYTF
-,few,TRBJ1-1,TRBV5-1,TGCGCCAGCAGCCAGCTTGGTGCGGAAACTGAAGCTTTCTTT,CASSQLGAETEAFF
-,few,TRBJ2-3,TRBV6-2/TRBV6-3,TGTGCCAGCAGAGCCCACCACAACACAGGGTTGGATACGCAGTATTTT,CASRAHHNTGLDTQYF
TRBD1,-,TRBJ1-2,TRBV7-8,TGTGCCAGCAGCTTAGTGGGGGGGACAGCTAACTATGGCTACACCTTC,CASSLVGGTANYGYTF
TRBD1,many,TRBJ1-2,TRBV19,TGTGCCAGTAGTACTACCTGGGACAGCTATGGCTACACCTTC,CASSTTWDSYGYTF
TRBD2,-,TRBJ2-1,TRBV11-1,TGTGCCAGCAGCCGTAGACTAGCGGGAGAAGGAACTGGAGGAGGAGACTACAATGAGCAGTTCTTC,CASSRRLAGEGTGGGDYNEQFF
TRBD1,-,TRBJ1-1,TRBV7-9,TGTGCCAGCAGCCGTAGACAGGGGGCGATGATGAACACTGAAGCTTTCTTT,CASSRRQGAMMNTEAFF
TRBD2,many,TRBJ2-3,TRBV6-6,TGTGCCAGCAGTACCCTAGCGGATTTTAGCACAGATACGCAGTATTTT,CASSTLADFSTDTQYF
-,many,TRBJ2-1,TRBV12-3/TRBV12-4,TGTGCCAGCAGCACAAAGTCAGGGCCGAGCTCCTACAATGAGCAGTTCTTC,CASSTKSGPSSYNEQFF
-,-,TRBJ2-2,TRBV5-5,TGTGCCAGCAGCGTACAAGATCTCGGGGAGCTGTTTTTT,CASSVQDLGELFF
-,-,TRBJ2-7,TRBV18,TGTGCCAGCTCACCGGCCAATACCTACGAGCAGTACTTC,CASSPANTYEQYF
-,many,TRBJ2-1,TRBV29-1,TGCAGCGTCACGAGAGGGCTGGGTGAGCAGTTCTTC,CSVTRGLGEQFF
-,-,TRBJ1-5,TRBV12-3/TRBV12-4,TGTGCCAGCAGTTTATCGGGAGGGAATCAGCCCCAGCATTTT,CASSLSGGNQPQHF
-,-,TRBJ2-5,TRBV7-9,TGTGCCAGCAGCTTAGTAACACAGCAAGAGACCCAGTACTTC,CASSLVTQQETQYF
-,-,TRBJ2-1,TRBV7-3,TGTGCCAGCAGCTCAAGTCAGGTTAGGAATGAGCAGTTCTTC,CASSSSQVRNEQFF
-,-,TRBJ2-2,TRBV4-2,TGTGCCAGCAGCCAGATAAACACCGGGGAGCTGTTTTTT,CASSQINTGELFF
-,few,TRBJ2-7,TRBV2,TGTGCCAGCAGTCCAGGGCCGCAGCAGTACTTC,CASSPGPQQYF
-,many,TRBJ2-7,TRBV27,TGTGCCAGCTTCGGGGCTATGAGGGAGCAGTACTTC,CASFGAMREQYF
-,few,TRBJ2-3,TRBV5-6,TGTGCCAGCAGCTTGGCCATGGGGAGCACAGATACGCAGTATTTT,CASSLAMGSTDTQYF
-,many,TRBJ1-5,TRBV27,TGTGCCAGCAGCTACAGGGAATACCAGCCCCAGCATTTT,CASSYREYQPQHF
TRBD2,-,TRBJ2-4,TRBV5-6,TGTGCCAGCAGCTTGGGGACTAGCGGGATTCGGGTTGTCAAAAACATTCAGTACTTC,CASSLGTSGIRVVKNIQYF
TRBD1,many,TRBJ2-4,TRBV24-1,TGTGCCACCAGTGGTACCGGGACAGGGGGGGACATTCAGTACTTC,CATSGTGTGGDIQYF
TRBD1,few,TRBJ2-2,TRBV28,TGTGCCAGCAGTTCTCCCGGGACAGGGGGCACCGGGGAGCTGTTTTTT,CASSSPGTGGTGELFF